These 29 T cell receptor beta chains originate from one sample sequenced in a study of OX40 agonist ivuxolimab in advanced cancers. Profiling relied on immunoSEQ multiplex PCR, and the TCRdb table lists in-frame clones only, not all of them. The repertoire holds 65,000 to 95,000 clones, with around 88% as singletons. The specimen comprised CD4+ or CD8+ T cells sorted from blood, sampled in a trial of the OX40 agonist ivuxolimab. The receptor source for this set is an adult with an advanced solid tumor such as melanoma, head and neck, liver or kidney cancer.

This chain links TRBV11-2 with TRBJ1-1; D uncertain. Trimming pared 0 bases from V and 5 bases from J, leaving 7 bases between. CDR1 is SGHAT, CDR2 FQNNGV, per germline. This CDR3 region has 13 residues. CDR3 amino acids: CASSLDMGTEAFF. The CDR3 nucleotides read TGTGCCAGCAGCTTAGATATGGGGACTGAAGCTTTCTTT. The full variable domain, its missing parts supplied by reference TRBV11-2 and TRBJ1-1, is EAGVAQSPRYKIIEKRQSVAFWCNPISGHATLYWYQQILGQGPKLLIQFQNNGVVDDSQLPKDRFSAERLKGVDSTLKIQPAKLEDSAVYLCASSLDMGTEAFFGQGTRLTVV.

CDR3 bases: TGTGCCAGCAGCTTAGGACTAGCTGACAATGAGCAGTTCTTC. As protein: CASSLGLADNEQFF. The V and J genes are TRBV11-3 and TRBJ2-1; 7 positions match TRBD2. V shed 1 base, J shed 5 bases, and the junction held 2 bases outside the gene matches. The CDR3 spans 14 residues. Germline loops: CDR1 SGHNT, CDR2 YENEEA.

The chain recombines TRBV19 with TRBJ2-7; D may be TRBD1 (6 bases). In germline, CDR1 is LNHDA, CDR2 SQIVND (reference sequence). The CDR3 runs to 14 residues. V gave up 5 bases and J gave up 2 bases, with 13 bases separating them. DNA for the CDR3: TGTGCCAGTAGTCCGGGGACACGGACCTACGAGCAGTACTTC. Its translation is CASSPGTRTYEQYF.

The J gene is TRBJ1-2, the V gene TRBV15; 8 positions agree with TRBD1. This CDR3 is 15 amino acids long. V lost 5 bases and J lost 8; bases outside the gene matches: 13. CDR1 is LNHNV, CDR2 YYDKDF, per germline (reference sequence). The CDR3 sequence: CATSQDSQGARGYTF. In DNA, the CDR3 is TGTGCCACCAGCCAGGACAGTCAGGGGGCTCGAGGCTACACCTTC.

The chain combines TRBV5-3 with TRBJ2-1, with D unclear. TRBV5-3 is flagged as an ORF with uncertain function. The V gene lost 3 bases and the J gene lost 0 bases, with 16 bases spanning the gap. CDR3 length: 17 residues. CDR3 DNA sequence: TGTGCCAGAAGCTCGACTGGGGTCTCCTCCTCCTACAATGAGCAGTTCTTC. It codes for CARSSTGVSSSYNEQFF.

The CDR3 loop is CASSGRVSVGAGELFF. For the CDR3, the DNA is TGTGCTTCTAGCGGGAGGGTCTCAGTCGGGGCCGGGGAGCTGTTTTTT. The chain combines TRBV30 with TRBJ2-2; 12 bases are a match to TRBD2. Germline CDR1 GTSNPN, CDR2 SVGIG (reference sequence). CDR3 length equals 16 residues.

This chain uses TRBV6-5 with TRBJ1-6, with a tentative D call TRBD1 (6 bases). The V and J ends lost 5 bases and 14 bases respectively, with 19 bases between them. Looked up from germline, CDR1 is MNHEY and CDR2 is SVGAGI. CDR3 size: 14 residues. The CDR3 DNA reads TGTGCCAGCAGTCCTAGGACAGCCGAAGGGGCCCTCCACTTT. It is translated as CASSPRTAEGALHF.

V usage is TRBV7-2 and J usage is TRBJ2-5; D is undetermined. The germline CDR1 and CDR2 sequences are SGHTA and FQGNSA. The V and J ends lost 5 bases and 1 base respectively, with 11 bases between them. The CDR3 extends over 14 amino acids. DNA of the CDR3: TGTGCCAGCAGCGAAAGCTTGAGCCAAGAGACCCAGTACTTC. It translates to CASSESLSQETQYF.

Only one count was recorded for this clone. The gene calls are TRBV7-7 and TRBJ2-1, with 7 bases lining up with TRBD2. Germline CDR1 SSHAT, CDR2 FNYEAQ (reference sequence). The CDR3 covers 14 residues. Losses at the gene ends were 5 bases for V and 6 bases for J; bases not matched to a gene: 7. The chain's CDR3 is CASSQTSRPNEQFF. CDR3 in DNA: TGTGCCAGCAGCCAGACTAGCCGACCCAATGAGCAGTTCTTC. The full variable domain, completed using reference TRBV7-7 and TRBJ2-1, is GAGVSQSPRYKVTKRGQDVTLRCDPISSHATLYWYQQALGQGPEFLTYFNYEAQPDKSGLPSDRFSAERPEGSISTLTIQRTEQRDSAMYRCASSQTSRPNEQFFGPGTRLTVL.

The rearrangement uses TRBV19 and TRBJ2-5; 10 bases agree with TRBD2. CDR3 length equals 15 residues. Germline V gene sequence: CDR1 LNHDA, CDR2 SQIVND (reference sequence). V gave up 5 bases and J gave up 5 bases; unmatched junction bases: 8. This chain's CDR3 is CASSPEREGVETQYF. DNA of the CDR3: TGTGCCAGTAGTCCAGAGCGGGAGGGGGTGGAGACCCAGTACTTC.

The V and J genes are TRBV5-4 and TRBJ2-7, with D perhaps TRBD1 (7 bases). V was trimmed by 4 bases and J by 6 bases, leaving 23 bases between them. Germline V gene sequence: CDR1 SGHNT, CDR2 YYREEE (reference sequence). The CDR3 has 16 amino acids. The CDR3 nucleotides are TGTGCCAGCAGCAAGGGGGCTAGCGTGCTAGCCGGCGAGCAGTACTTC. The encoded protein is CASSKGASVLAGEQYF.

J is TRBJ1-5 and V is TRBV27; unclear D gene. The V and J ends lost 3 bases and 4 bases respectively, with 10 bases between them. The germline gives CDR1 MNHEY, CDR2 SMNVEV (reference sequence). The CDR3 runs to 14 residues. The CDR3 sequence: CASSFPGPNQPQHF. In nucleotides, the CDR3 is TGTGCCAGCAGTTTTCCCGGACCTAATCAGCCCCAGCATTTT.

The gene calls are TRBV6-6 and TRBJ2-7; a possible D gene is TRBD2 (5 bases). With 2 bases removed from V and 5 bases from J, the gap between germline ends came to 10 bases. Germline V gene sequence: CDR1 MNHNY, CDR2 SVGAGI (reference sequence). The CDR3 consists of 13 residues. CDR3 nucleotides: TGTGCCAGCAGTTACCTAGCCAGGCACGAGCAGTACTTC. This sequence encodes CASSYLARHEQYF.

The chain is built from TRBV2 and TRBJ1-4; the D gene is possibly TRBD1 (5 bases). From germline, CDR1 is SNHLY and CDR2 FYNNEI. The CDR3 runs to 16 residues. V was shortened by 0 bases and J by 10 bases, with 18 bases between the two germline ends. DNA for the CDR3: TGTGCCAGCAGTGAAGCTGGGCAGGGTCAAGGAGGAAAACTGTTTTTT. This sequence encodes CASSEAGQGQGGKLFF.

The chain combines TRBV2 with TRBJ1-1, with 8 bases matching TRBD1. The germline CDR1 and CDR2 sequences are SNHLY and FYNNEI. The CDR3 runs to 16 residues. V gave up 2 bases and J gave up 5 bases; unmatched junction bases: 10. The DNA of the CDR3 is TGTGCCAGCAGTGAAAGGGGTGACAGGGGTAGTACTGAAGCTTTCTTT. Translation gives CASSERGDRGSTEAFF.

The chain recombines TRBV7-9 with TRBJ1-1; TRBD1 matches 7 bases. J lost 7 bases, V lost 2 bases, and 7 bases had no gene match. The CDR3 loop spans 14 amino acids. Germline V gene data show CDR1 as SEHNR and CDR2 as FQNEAQ (reference sequence). This CDR3 is CASSLSTGVDEAFF. The CDR3 coding sequence is TGTGCCAGCAGCTTATCTACAGGGGTGGATGAAGCTTTCTTT.

This chain joins TRBV29-1 and TRBJ2-3; D gene unclear. The V gene's germline CDR1 is SQVTM and CDR2 ANQGSEA. This CDR3 is 14 amino acids long. Trimming shortened V by 2 bases and J by 1 base, and 10 bases separated the two germline ends. This CDR3 reads CSVESGTGTDTQYF. CDR3 DNA sequence: TGCAGCGTTGAAAGTGGCACCGGCACAGATACGCAGTATTTT.

The chain is built from TRBV9 and TRBJ1-1, with D perhaps matching TRBD1 (5 bases). CDR3 size: 17 residues. The germline CDR1 and CDR2 sequences are SGDLS and YYNGEE. V lost 0 bases to trimming and J lost 0 bases, with 15 bases between them. CDR3 in DNA: TGTGCCAGCAGCGTAGTGGACAACACCCTATTGAACACTGAAGCTTTCTTT. It encodes CASSVVDNTLLNTEAFF.

The chain couples TRBV7-3 to TRBJ2-7; D remains unclear. Germline assignment: CDR1 SGHTA and CDR2 FQGTGA. Trimming shortened V by 1 base and J by 4 bases, and 5 bases separated the two germline ends. The CDR3 runs 12 residues. CDR3 bases: TGTGCCAGCAGCTTAAAGGGTTACGAGCAGTACTTC. Its translation: CASSLKGYEQYF. Combining the CDR3 with reference TRBV7-3 and TRBJ2-7 gives the whole variable domain GAGVSQTPSNKVTEKGKYVELRCDPISGHTALYWYRQSLGQGPEFLIYFQGTGAADDSGLPNDRFFAVRPEGSVSTLKIQRTERGDSAVYLCASSLKGYEQYFGPGTRLTVT.

Written as DNA, the CDR3 is TGTGCCAGCAGCGTACAGGGGGACACTGAAGCTTTCTTT. It encodes CASSVQGDTEAFF. The V and J genes are TRBV7-9 and TRBJ1-1; TRBD1 aligns across 8 bases. CDR1 and CDR2 (germline): SEHNR, FQNEAQ (reference sequence). The J segment lost 3 bases and the V segment lost 5 bases, leaving 2 bases of the junction unmatched. The length of the CDR3 is 13 residues. Complete variable domain (other parts from reference TRBV7-9 and TRBJ1-1): DTGVSQNPRHKITKRGQNVTFRCDPISEHNRLYWYRQTLGQGPEFLTYFQNEAQLEKSRLLSDRFSAERPKGSFSTLEIQRTEQGDSAMYLCASSVQGDTEAFFGQGTRLTVV.

The CDR3 nucleotides read TGTGCCAGCAGCCAAGAAGGGGGCCCGAACACTGAAGCTTTCTTT. It encodes CASSQEGGPNTEAFF. The chain is built from TRBV4-2 and TRBJ1-1; 7 positions agree with TRBD1. V shed 0 bases and J 1 base; nucleotides not matched to a gene: 2. Germline-derived CDR1 and CDR2 are LGHNA and YNFKEQ. CDR3 size: 15 residues.

About this clone: An end of the junction does not agree with germline; a read error may underlie this. The J gene is TRBJ1-3, the V gene TRBV28; D not certain. The CDR3 covers 13 residues. Germline V lookup: CDR1 MDHEN, CDR2 SYDVKM. In DNA form, the CDR3 reads TGTGCCAGCAGTTTATCCACTAGTCTAGGACGGGTTTTT. Its protein product is CASSLSTSLGRVF. Full variable domain (outside the CDR3, taken from reference TRBV28 and TRBJ1-3): DVKVTQSSRYLVKRTGEKVFLECVQDMDHENMFWYRQDPGLGLRLIYFSYDVKMKEKGDIPEGYSVSREKKERFSLILESASTNQTSMYLCASSLSTSLGRVFGEGSWLTVV.

This chain links TRBV7-2 with TRBJ2-1, with D tentatively TRBD2 (5 bases). V dropped 5 bases and J dropped 3 bases, with 11 bases sitting between them. The germline gives CDR1 SGHTA, CDR2 FQGNSA. This CDR3 spans 14 amino acids. The CDR3 DNA follows: TGTGCCAGCAGCCCAGACTACTTCTACAATGAGCAGTTCTTC. Translated, it gives CASSPDYFYNEQFF. Variable domain in full (rest from reference TRBV7-2 and TRBJ2-1): GAGVSQSPSNKVTEKGKDVELRCDPISGHTALYWYRQSLGQGLEFLIYFQGNSAPDKSGLPSDRFSAERTGGSVSTLTIQRTQQEDSAVYLCASSPDYFYNEQFFGPGTRLTVL.

V usage is TRBV7-2 and J usage is TRBJ1-2; D remains unclear. The CDR3 is 17 residues long. CDR1 is SGHTA and CDR2 is FQGNSA in the germline V gene. V lost 1 base and J 3 bases, leaving 18 bases between the germline ends. CDR3 nucleotide sequence: TGTGCCAGCAGCTTAGTTTACTGGCAGGTTTTTGACTATGGCTACACCTTC. Its translation is CASSLVYWQVFDYGYTF.

The CDR3 here is CASSLDGGPNGYTF. For the CDR3, the DNA is TGTGCCAGCAGCTTAGATGGGGGGCCGAATGGCTACACCTTC. The rearrangement uses TRBV11-3 and TRBJ1-2; D is possibly TRBD1 (6 bases). The CDR3 contains 14 residues. The V end was cut by 0 bases, the J end by 6 bases, with 11 bases between. In germline, CDR1 is SGHNT, CDR2 YENEEA. Using reference TRBV11-3 and TRBJ1-2 for the parts outside the CDR3, the full variable domain is EAGVVQSPRYKIIEKKQPVAFWCNPISGHNTLYWYLQNLGQGPELLIRYENEEAVDDSQLPKDRFSAERLKGVDSTLKIQPAELGDSAVYLCASSLDGGPNGYTFGSGTRLTVV.

This clone was picked up one time. The V and J genes are TRBV13 and TRBJ1-4; 9 bases are shared with TRBD1. This CDR3 has 15 amino acids. In germline, CDR1 is PRHDT, CDR2 FYEKMQ (reference sequence). V gave up 6 bases and J gave up 8 bases; unmatched junction bases: 10. CDR3 bases: TGTGCCAGCAGGATTACAGGGGGCGCCGAGGAAAAACTGTTTTTT. Its protein product is CASRITGGAEEKLFF.

The gene calls are TRBV7-3 and TRBJ2-2; the D gene is possibly TRBD1 (5 bases). V was trimmed by 2 bases and J by 4 bases, leaving 11 bases between them. Germline V gene lookup returns CDR1 SGHTA and CDR2 FQGTGA. There are 15 residues in the CDR3. CDR3: CASSLSAGITGELFF. The DNA of the CDR3 is TGTGCCAGCAGCTTATCGGCAGGGATCACCGGGGAGCTGTTTTTT.

This chain connects TRBV21-1 to TRBJ2-7. TRBV21-1 is a recognized pseudogene. There are 13 residues in the CDR3. The chain's CDR3 is CASSKTVRKEQYF. CDR3 nucleotides: TGTGCCAGCAGCAAAACCGTACGGAAGGAGCAGTACTTC.

This chain links TRBV7-6 with TRBJ1-4; 7 nucleotides align to TRBD1. Germline V CDR1 and CDR2: SGHVS, FNYEAQ. V trimming: 0 bases; J trimming: 5 bases; junction bases outside the gene matches: 9. The CDR3 sequence is 17 residues long. Here the CDR3 DNA reads TGTGCCAGCAGCTTAGCGATTCCGACAGGGCTAAATGAAAAACTGTTTTTT. It specifies CASSLAIPTGLNEKLFF.